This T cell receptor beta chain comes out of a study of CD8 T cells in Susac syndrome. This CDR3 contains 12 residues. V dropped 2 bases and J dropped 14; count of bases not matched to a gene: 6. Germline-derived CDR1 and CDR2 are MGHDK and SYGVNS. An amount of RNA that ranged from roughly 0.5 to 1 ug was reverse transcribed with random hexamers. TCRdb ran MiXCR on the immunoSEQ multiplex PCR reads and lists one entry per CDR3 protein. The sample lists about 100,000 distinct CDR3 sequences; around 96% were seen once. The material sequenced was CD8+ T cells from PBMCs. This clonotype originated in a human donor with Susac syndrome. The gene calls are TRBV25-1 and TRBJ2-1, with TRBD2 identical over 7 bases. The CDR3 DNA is TGTGCCAGCAGTGAAAGCGGGACTTGGGAGTTCTTC. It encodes CASSESGTWEFF.